This TCR beta chain was sequenced for a study of blood T cell repertoires in COVID-19. Across the study: Sample material is recorded as cDNA or gDNA derived from T cells, B-cell-depleted T cells, or PBMCs.

Trimming pared 1 base from V and 6 bases from J, leaving 18 bases between. The V gene's germline CDR1 is MNHNS and CDR2 SASEGT. The CDR3 loop spans 16 amino acids. Original methodology: Reference gene primer amplification gave estimated nucleated cell counts. Repertoires were generated with immunoSEQ multiplex PCR, while TCRdb's copy carries only in-frame clones and drops some. V and J calls plus clone size are reproduced from that table; the DNA served to infer D and trimming. Altogether 200,000 to 250,000 clones are present, 86% being singletons, with the ten largest covering under 4%. The receptor's source is a middle-aged woman with acute COVID-19. This chain joins TRBV6-1 and TRBJ1-2; TRBD1 might be the D (5 bases). Sequencing input: PBMCs or T cells enriched from blood (not recorded which). As DNA, the CDR3 is TGTGCCAGCAGTGAAGGCTTTTCCGGGACTTTGAATGGCTACACCTTC. Translated, it gives CASSEGFSGTLNGYTF.